This T cell receptor beta chain originates from a study of shared clonotypes between healthy human individuals. The germline V gene encodes CDR1 SNHLY and CDR2 FYNNEI. The CDR3 is 15 amino acids. V shed 4 bases and J shed 4 bases, with 14 bases lying between them. With regard to this clone: Its antigen is unidentified.

Study-wide results and caveats: Rarefaction demonstrated incomplete sorted-subset sequencing despite large depth.

Subsets obtained from CD4+ cells comprised CD45RA+ naive and CD45RA-negative memory cells. Sequencing used immunoSEQ multiplex PCR; TCRdb keeps in-frame clones, though not all of them. The sample consists of about 2,500,000 clones, around 94% of them appearing once. The receptor was isolated from a man aged 18 to 30 in good health. The material sequenced was naive CD4+ T cells sorted from blood. Subset in this sample: CD45RA+ positively selected. The gene calls are TRBV2 and TRBJ1-5; weak D call: TRBD1 (6 bases). The CDR3 DNA reads TGTGCCAGCAGTGGTGGCCAGGGACAAAATCAGCCCCAGCATTTT. Protein sequence: CASSGGQGQNQPQHF. Full variable domain (outside the CDR3, taken from reference TRBV2 and TRBJ1-5): EPEVTQTPSHQVTQMGQEVILRCVPISNHLYFYWYRQILGQKVEFLVSFYNNEISEKSEIFDDQFSVERPDGSNFTLKIRSTKLEDSAMYFCASSGGQGQNQPQHFGDGTRLSIL.